These T cell receptor beta chains were read from a single sample in a study of response to subunit inactivated influenza vaccine. TCRdb reprocessed the RT-PCR reads via MiXCR and lists one record per CDR3 protein. The sample holds about 650,000 distinct CDR3 sequences, about 14% seen once. The material was PBMCs from blood, obtained less than 15 days before vaccination. The origin of the receptors is a man aged 45-65 years who received an inactivated influenza vaccine. The CDR3 runs from the conserved cysteine through the conserved F or W. Fields, in order: CDR3 length, clone size, V gene, D gene, J gene, CDR3 protein, CDR3 DNA. A D gene is named only where the DNA matches it firmly. Only part of the rows carry a size: once, few, many, or a class if the clone is expanded.

>15|few|TRBV12-3/TRBV12-4|TRBD1|TRBJ2-7
CASSADRGRYYEQYF
TGTGCCAGCAGTGCCGACAGGGGCCGGTACTACGAGCAGTACTTC
>13|few|TRBV29-1|NA|TRBJ1-1
CSVYRDMNTEAFF
TGCAGCGTTTACAGGGACATGAACACTGAAGCTTTCTTT
>12|NA|TRBV29-1|NA|TRBJ1-1
CSVDADGDWAFF
TGCAGCGTCGACGCGGACGGGGATTGGGCTTTCTTT
>19|NA|TRBV7-3|TRBD2|TRBJ2-2
CASSLSPTSGRSLTGELFF
TGTGCCAGCAGCTTATCCCCTACTAGCGGGAGGTCTCTTACCGGGGAGCTGTTTTTT
>16|many|TRBV4-3|NA|TRBJ1-6
CASSQESRAYNSPLHF
TGCGCCAGCAGCCAAGAGAGCAGGGCTTATAATTCACCCCTCCACTTT
>13|NA|TRBV20-1|NA|TRBJ1-1
CSAITLGVNEAFF
TGCAGTGCTATTACACTAGGGGTTAATGAAGCTTTCTTT
>15|NA|TRBV12-3/TRBV12-4|TRBD1|TRBJ2-2
CASIVDRAATGELFF
TGTGCCAGCATCGTTGACAGGGCCGCCACCGGGGAGCTGTTTTTT
>12|few|TRBV20-1|NA|TRBJ1-1
CSSKEGNAEAFF
TGCAGTTCTAAAGAGGGAAACGCTGAAGCTTTCTTT
>14|NA|TRBV9|NA|TRBJ2-7
CASSGREAPYEQYF
TGTGCCAGCAGCGGCAGGGAGGCCCCCTACGAGCAGTACTTC
>15|many|TRBV4-1|NA|TRBJ2-2
CASSKGGGYTGELFF
TGCGCCAGCAGTAAAGGAGGGGGCTACACCGGGGAGCTGTTTTTT
>16|NA|TRBV7-2|TRBD2|TRBJ2-2
CASSPPSGSLAGELFF
TGTGCCAGCAGCCCCCCCAGCGGGAGCTTGGCCGGGGAGCTGTTTTTT
>14|few|TRBV28|NA|TRBJ2-3
CASSFSWRGDTQYF
TGTGCCAGCAGTTTTTCCTGGCGAGGGGATACGCAGTATTTT